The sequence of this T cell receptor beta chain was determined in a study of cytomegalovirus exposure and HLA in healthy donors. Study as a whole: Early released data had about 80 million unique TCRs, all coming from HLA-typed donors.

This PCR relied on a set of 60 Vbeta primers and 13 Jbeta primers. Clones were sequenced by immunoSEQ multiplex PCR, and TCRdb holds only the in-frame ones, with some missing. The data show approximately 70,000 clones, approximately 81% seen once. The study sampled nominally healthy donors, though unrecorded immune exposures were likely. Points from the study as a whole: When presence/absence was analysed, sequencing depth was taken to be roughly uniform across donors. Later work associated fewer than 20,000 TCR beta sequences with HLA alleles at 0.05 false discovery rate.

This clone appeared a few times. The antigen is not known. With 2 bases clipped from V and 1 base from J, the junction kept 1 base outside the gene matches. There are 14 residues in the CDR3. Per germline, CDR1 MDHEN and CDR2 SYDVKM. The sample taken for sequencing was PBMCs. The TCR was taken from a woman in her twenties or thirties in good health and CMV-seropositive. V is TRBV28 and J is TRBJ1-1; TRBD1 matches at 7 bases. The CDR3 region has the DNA TGTGCCAGCAGTTTAGGGACAGAGAACACTGAAGCTTTCTTT. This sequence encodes CASSLGTENTEAFF.